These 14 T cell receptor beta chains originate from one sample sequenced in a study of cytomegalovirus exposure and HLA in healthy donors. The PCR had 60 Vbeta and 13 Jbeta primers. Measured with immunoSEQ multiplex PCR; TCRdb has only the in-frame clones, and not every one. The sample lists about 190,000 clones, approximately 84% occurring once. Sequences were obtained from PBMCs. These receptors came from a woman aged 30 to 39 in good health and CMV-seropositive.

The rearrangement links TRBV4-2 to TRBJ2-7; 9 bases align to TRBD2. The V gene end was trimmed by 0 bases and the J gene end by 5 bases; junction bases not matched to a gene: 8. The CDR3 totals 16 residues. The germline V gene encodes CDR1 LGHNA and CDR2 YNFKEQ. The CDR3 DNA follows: TGTGCCAGCAGCCAAGATCCCTATAGCGGGAGTGACGAGCAGTACTTC. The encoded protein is CASSQDPYSGSDEQYF.

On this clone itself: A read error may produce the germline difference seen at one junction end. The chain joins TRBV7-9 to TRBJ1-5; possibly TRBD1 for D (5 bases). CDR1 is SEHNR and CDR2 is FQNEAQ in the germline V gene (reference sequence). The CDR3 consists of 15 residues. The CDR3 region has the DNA TGTTCCAGCAGCTTAGAGACAGATAGCAATCAGCCCCAGCATTTT. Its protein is CSSSLETDSNQPQHF.

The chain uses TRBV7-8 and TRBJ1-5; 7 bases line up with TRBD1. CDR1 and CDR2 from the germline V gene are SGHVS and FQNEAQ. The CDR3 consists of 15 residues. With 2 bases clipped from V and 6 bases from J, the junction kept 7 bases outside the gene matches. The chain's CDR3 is CASSLQNRGTQPQHF. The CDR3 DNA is TGTGCCAGCAGCTTACAAAACAGGGGAACTCAGCCCCAGCATTTT.

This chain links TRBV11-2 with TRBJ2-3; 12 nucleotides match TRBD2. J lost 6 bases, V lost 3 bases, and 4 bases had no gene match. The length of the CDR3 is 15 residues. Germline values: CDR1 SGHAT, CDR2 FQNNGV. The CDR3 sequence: CASSFPGLAGDTQYF. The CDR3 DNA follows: TGTGCCAGCAGCTTCCCGGGACTAGCGGGCGATACGCAGTATTTT.

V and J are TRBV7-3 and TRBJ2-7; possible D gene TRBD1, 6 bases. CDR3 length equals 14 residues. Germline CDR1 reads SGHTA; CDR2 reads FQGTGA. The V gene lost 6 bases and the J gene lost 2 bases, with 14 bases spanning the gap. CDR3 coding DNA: TGTGCCAGCAGGTCGCCGGGACACCCCTACGAGCAGTACTTC. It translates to CASRSPGHPYEQYF. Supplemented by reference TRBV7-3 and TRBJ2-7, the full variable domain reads GAGVSQTPSNKVTEKGKYVELRCDPISGHTALYWYRQSLGQGPEFLIYFQGTGAADDSGLPNDRFFAVRPEGSVSTLKIQRTERGDSAVYLCASRSPGHPYEQYFGPGTRLTVT.

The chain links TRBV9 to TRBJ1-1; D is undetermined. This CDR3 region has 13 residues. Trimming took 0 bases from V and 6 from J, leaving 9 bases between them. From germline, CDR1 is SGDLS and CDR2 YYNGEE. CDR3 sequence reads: CASSVVPEAEAFF. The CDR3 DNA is TGTGCCAGCAGCGTAGTGCCGGAGGCTGAAGCTTTCTTT.

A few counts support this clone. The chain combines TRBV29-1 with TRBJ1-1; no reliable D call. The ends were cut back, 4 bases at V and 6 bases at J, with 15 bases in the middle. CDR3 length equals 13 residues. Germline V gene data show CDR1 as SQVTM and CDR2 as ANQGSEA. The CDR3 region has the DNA TGCAGCGTTGGACGACAAATTGTCCCTGAAGCTTTCTTT. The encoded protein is CSVGRQIVPEAFF.

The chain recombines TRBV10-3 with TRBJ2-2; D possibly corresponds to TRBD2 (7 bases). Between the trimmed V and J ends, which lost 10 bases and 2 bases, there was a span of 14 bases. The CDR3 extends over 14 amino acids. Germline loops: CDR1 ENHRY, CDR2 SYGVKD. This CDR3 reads CATTRGANTGELFF. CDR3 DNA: TGTGCCACCACCCGGGGGGCTAACACCGGGGAGCTGTTTTTT.

The DNA of the CDR3 is TGTGCCAGCAGAGGGGTAGGGGGCGAGCAGTACTTC. Its protein product is CASRGVGGEQYF. The chain uses TRBV2 and TRBJ2-5; TRBD1 is a possible D gene (6 bases). The J call may be in error: the DNA end matches TRBJ2-7 better. CDR1 SNHLY and CDR2 FYNNEI come from the germline V gene. The CDR3 runs to 12 residues.

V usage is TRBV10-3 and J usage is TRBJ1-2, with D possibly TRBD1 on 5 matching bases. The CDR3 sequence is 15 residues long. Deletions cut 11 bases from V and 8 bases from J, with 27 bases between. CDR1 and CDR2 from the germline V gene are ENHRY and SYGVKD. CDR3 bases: TGTGCCGTTTCCCCATTCGAGACAGACGCTGGAGGCTACACCTTC. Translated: CAVSPFETDAGGYTF.

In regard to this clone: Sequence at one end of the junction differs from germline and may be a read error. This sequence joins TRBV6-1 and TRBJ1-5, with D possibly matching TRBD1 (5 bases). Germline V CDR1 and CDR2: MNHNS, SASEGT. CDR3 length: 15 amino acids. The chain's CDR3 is CAALRDSYSNQPQHF. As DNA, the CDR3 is TGCGCGGCTTTACGGGACTCCTATAGCAATCAGCCCCAGCATTTT.

CDR3 residues: CATSTTRLAGGGETQYF. CDR3 DNA sequence: TGTGCCACCAGCACTACGAGACTAGCGGGGGGAGGTGAGACCCAGTACTTC. This sequence joins TRBV15 and TRBJ2-5; 13 bases map to TRBD2. J gave up 5 bases and V 4 bases, and 10 bases lay outside the gene matches. The CDR3 spans 17 residues. Germline V gene sequence: CDR1 LNHNV, CDR2 YYDKDF (reference sequence).

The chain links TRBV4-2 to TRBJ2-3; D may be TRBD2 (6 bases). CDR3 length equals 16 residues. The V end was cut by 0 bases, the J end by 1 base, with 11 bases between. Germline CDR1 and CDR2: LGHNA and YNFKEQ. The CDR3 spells CASSQDPPGGTDTQYF. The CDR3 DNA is TGTGCCAGCAGCCAAGATCCTCCGGGGGGCACAGATACGCAGTATTTT.

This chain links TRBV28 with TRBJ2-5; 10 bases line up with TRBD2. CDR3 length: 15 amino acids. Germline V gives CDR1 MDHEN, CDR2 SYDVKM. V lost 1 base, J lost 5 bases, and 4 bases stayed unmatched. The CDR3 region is CASSLLAGGEETQYF. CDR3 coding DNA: TGTGCCAGCAGTTTATTAGCGGGAGGTGAGGAGACCCAGTACTTC.